This T cell receptor beta chain was identified in a study of shared clonotypes between healthy human individuals. About the research overall: Contributing individuals were a couple of females and a few males aged 18 to 49. Overall study findings and caveats: Sampling used blood alone; tissue repertoires probably differ.

Assay used: immunoSEQ multiplex PCR; TCRdb lists only in-frame clones, some missing. The sample records about 2.4 million clones, 93% being singletons. Concerning this clone: Antigen specificity is unknown. Other DNA sequences of this sample code for an identical CDR3.

The CDR3 totals 13 residues. The V and J ends lost 4 bases and 0 bases respectively, with 4 bases between them. CDR1 and CDR2 (germline): SGHRS, YFSETQ. The V call is TRBV5-1, the J call TRBJ2-2; D ambiguous. Sequenced material: naive CD4+ T cells from PBMCs. This sample's subset: CD45RA+ positively selected. The TCR was taken from a man in his late teens or twenties in good health. Some clones in this sample may be carry-over from other donors' samples. CDR3 coding DNA: TGCGCCAGCAGCCCTTCGAACACCGGGGAGCTGTTTTTT. It is translated as CASSPSNTGELFF.